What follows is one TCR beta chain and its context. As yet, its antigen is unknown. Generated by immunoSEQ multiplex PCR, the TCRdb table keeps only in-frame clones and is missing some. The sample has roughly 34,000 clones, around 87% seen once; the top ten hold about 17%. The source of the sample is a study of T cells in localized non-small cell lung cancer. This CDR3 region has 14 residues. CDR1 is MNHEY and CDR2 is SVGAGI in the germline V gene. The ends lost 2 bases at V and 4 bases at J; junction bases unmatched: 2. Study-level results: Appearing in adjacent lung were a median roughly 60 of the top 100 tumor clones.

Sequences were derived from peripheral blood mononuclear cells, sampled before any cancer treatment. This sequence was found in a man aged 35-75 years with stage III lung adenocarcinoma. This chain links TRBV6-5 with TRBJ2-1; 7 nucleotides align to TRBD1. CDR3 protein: CASSYAQGYNEQFF. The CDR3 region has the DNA TGTGCCAGCAGTTACGCACAGGGGTACAATGAGCAGTTCTTC.